This T cell receptor beta chain was sequenced during a study of T cell repertoires in cytomegalovirus infection (dated by TCRdb to about 2019). The study in broad terms: Peptide stimulations targeted recently identified HLA-C-restricted CMV epitopes, whose presentation resists viral immunomodulation, together with well-studied HLA-B-restricted epitopes. Donor HLA type was relevant to the analysis, because carriage of CMV infection together with the matching HLA type was indicated by public TCR beta signatures. Study-wide findings and limitations: The ex vivo response was dominated by HLA-C-restricted CMV-specific TCR beta clonotypes, which also provided the single most frequent clonotype in two of eight donors. Carriers of CMV infection plus the relevant HLA type were discriminated by the cumulative frequency of public TCR beta family members in the study cohort and in an independent roughly 340-donor cohort.

Inclusive of the bounding cysteine and phenylalanine, the CDR3 is 16 residues long. CDR3 DNA is the only sequence kept; it has 48 bases, read in frame from the first base. Sequences DFQATT (CDR1) and SNEGSKA (CDR2) are obtained from the germline V gene (reference sequence). V is reduced by 3 bases and J by 4 bases, leaving a spacing of 21 bases between them. TCRdb records Illumina HiSeq 1500 as the sequencer. TCRdb passed the public sequencing reads through fastp at Q25 and MiXCR, retaining productive beta sequences. Each record represents a unique CDR3 protein, reported with the most common genes and DNA among its rows. The sample includes around 900,000 distinct CDR3 sequences, with around 31% observed a single time. The ten most abundant clones make up over 12% of the sample. What this sample's treatment or condition label stands for: in vitro stimulation with specific CMV peptide epitopes to enrich CMV-specific T cells.

Notes on this clonotype: No antigen is known for it. Base qualities are missing; no much larger clone stands one base away.

The sequence was obtained from a human donor in good health (CMV status not recorded). Some clones in this sample may be carry-over from other donors' samples. The chain is made from TRBV20-1 and TRBJ1-2; the best D guess is TRBD1, with 6 bases matching. Sequencing was performed on cultured CD8+ T cells from PBMCs, taken from culture after CMV antigen stimulation. The bases read TGCAGTGCTAGGCTCCCTACAGGGCTAGGGAGCTATGGCTACACCTTC. Its translation is CSARLPTGLGSYGYTF.